These T cell receptor beta chains were read from a single sample in a study of cytomegalovirus exposure and HLA in healthy donors. Using immunoSEQ multiplex PCR, the repertoire was profiled, and TCRdb retains in-frame clones only, with some absent. The sample includes about 150,000 clones, just under 75% of them seen just once. Sequenced material: PBMCs. Receptors originate from a young woman in good health and CMV-seronegative. CDR3s include the opening cysteine and the closing phenylalanine or tryptophan. The D gene is left open where the match is weak. A row's size may be missing; if present it is once, few, many or a size class.

V,D,size,J,DNA,CDR3
TRBV7-9,TRBD2,NA,TRBJ2-1,TGTGCCAGCAGCCCTAGCGGGGGGGCGAGTTACAATGAGCAGTTCTTC,CASSPSGGASYNEQFF
TRBV7-9,NA,once,TRBJ2-1,TGTGCCAGCAGCCGGATGGGGGCAGGTAACTCCTACAATGAGCAGTTCTTC,CASSRMGAGNSYNEQFF
TRBV18,NA,NA,TRBJ1-2,TGTGCCAGCTCACCGGGACATGGAAGGGGCTACACCTTC,CASSPGHGRGYTF
TRBV11-1,TRBD2,NA,TRBJ2-4,TGTGCCAGTCAACTAGCGGGGGGTGACATTCAGTACTTC,CASQLAGGDIQYF
TRBV2,NA,NA,TRBJ1-1,TGTGCCACCCTGAGGGTCCCAAACACTGAAGCTTTCTTT,CATLRVPNTEAFF
TRBV7-2,TRBD2,NA,TRBJ2-1,TGTGCCAGCAGCTTGGGGGGACTAGCGGGCACTGACTCCTACAATGAGCAGTTCTTC,CASSLGGLAGTDSYNEQFF
TRBV6-1,NA,NA,TRBJ2-1,TGTGCCAGCAGTGCAGGATCCTACAATGAGCAGTTCTTC,CASSAGSYNEQFF
TRBV6-6,TRBD1,NA,TRBJ1-1,TGTGCCAGCAGTTACACGGGGACAGGCGACGCTTTCTTT,CASSYTGTGDAFF
TRBV7-2,TRBD2,NA,TRBJ2-5,TGTGCCAGCAGCCCCTCTGCGGGAGGGATTTTGGGGACCCAGTACTTC,CASSPSAGGILGTQYF
TRBV19,NA,NA,TRBJ1-1,TGTGCCAGTAGTATTAGGGGAGGAGTGAACACTGAAGCTTTCTTT,CASSIRGGVNTEAFF
TRBV4-1,NA,NA,TRBJ2-5,TGCGCCAGCAGCCAAGATTCTTTTGAGACCCAGTACTTC,CASSQDSFETQYF
TRBV7-9,NA,NA,TRBJ1-4,TGTGCCAGCTCTAGGGGGGGGGTTACTAATGAAAAACTGTTTTTT,CASSRGGVTNEKLFF
TRBV5-5,NA,NA,TRBJ2-2,TGTGCCAGCGTCCCGGGACTGGTGAACACCGGGGAGCTGTTTTTT,CASVPGLVNTGELFF
TRBV11-2,NA,NA,TRBJ2-2,TGTGCCAGCAGCTTACTACCTAACACCGGGGAGCTGTTTTTT,CASSLLPNTGELFF
TRBV19,TRBD1,NA,TRBJ2-2,TGTGCCAGTAGTATGACAGGGAGCACCGGGGAGCTGTTTTTT,CASSMTGSTGELFF
TRBV6-5,NA,once,TRBJ2-2,TGTGCCAGCAGGACGACAGGGAGGACCGGGGAGCTGTTTTTT,CASRTTGRTGELFF